This TCR beta chain was profiled in a study of cytomegalovirus exposure and HLA in healthy donors. As for this clone: The antigen is unknown.

The CDR3 is 15 amino acids. CDR1 is LNHNV, CDR2 YYDKDF, per germline (reference sequence). Trimming pared 2 bases from V and 4 bases from J, leaving 12 bases between. 60 Vbeta and 13 Jbeta primers were used in PCR. Profiling relied on immunoSEQ multiplex PCR, and the TCRdb table lists in-frame clones only, not all of them. Of over 70,000 clones listed, about 70% are singletons. General study results and limits: The authors assumed roughly uniform sequencing depth across donors for presence/absence analyses. Exclusion as indistinguishable affected some V segments, including TRBV6-2 and TRBV6-3. In a later analysis, CMV-associated beta chains were mostly HLA-associated, it appeared.

The clonotype comes from a man aged 40-49 years in good health and CMV-seropositive. V and J are TRBV15 and TRBJ1-3, with D perhaps TRBD1 (6 bases). The sequencing sample was made of PBMCs. The CDR3 nucleotides read TGTGCCACCAGCAGACAGGGGATGGACGGAAACACCATATATTTT. It translates to CATSRQGMDGNTIYF.